This passage covers 17 T cell receptor beta chains from one sample sequenced in a study of blood T cell repertoires in COVID-19. Assay used: immunoSEQ multiplex PCR; TCRdb lists only in-frame clones, some missing. The data contain hundreds of thousands of clones, approximately 85% of them singletons. Material: peripheral blood. The receptor source for this set is a man in his fifties with COVID-19, enrolled during active disease.

This clone was seen once. The chain has TRBV28 and TRBJ1-2; TRBD1 matches 10 bases. The CDR3 covers 13 residues. Per the germline V gene, CDR1 is MDHEN and CDR2 is SYDVKM. Unmatched junction bases numbered 4, after V lost 4 bases and J lost 8 bases. This CDR3 reads CASSWGQGLGYTF. The CDR3 coding sequence is TGTGCCAGCAGTTGGGGACAGGGGTTGGGCTACACCTTC.

The J gene is TRBJ2-7, the V gene TRBV19, with no clear D. The CDR3 length is 12 residues. Trimming took 5 bases from V and 4 from J, leaving 9 bases between them. Germline CDR1 LNHDA, CDR2 SQIVND (reference sequence). The CDR3 DNA reads TGTGCCAGTAGTTCTAACGAGTACGAGCAGTACTTC. It is translated as CASSSNEYEQYF.

This rearrangement joins TRBV18 to TRBJ2-5; 12 bases align to TRBD2. V lost 3 bases and J lost 7; bases outside the gene matches: 6. There are 15 residues in the CDR3. Looked up from germline, CDR1 is KGHSH and CDR2 is LQKENI. The CDR3 DNA is TGTGCCAGCTCACCGGAGACTAGCGGGGGAGGGACCCAGTACTTC. This sequence encodes CASSPETSGGGTQYF.

DNA for the CDR3: TGTGCCAGCAGTTCTTGGACAGATTCACCATACAATGAGCAGTTCTTC. Amino acid sequence: CASSSWTDSPYNEQFF. The chain has TRBV27 and TRBJ2-1; D might be TRBD1 (6 bases). Trimming shortened V by 4 bases and J by 4 bases, and 17 bases separated the two germline ends. CDR3 size: 16 residues. Germline loops: CDR1 MNHEY, CDR2 SMNVEV (reference sequence).

The chain is built from TRBV4-1 and TRBJ1-4, with 8 bases aligning to TRBD1. The CDR3 has 15 residues. V was clipped by 6 bases and J by 3 bases; unmatched bases: 6. CDR1 and CDR2 from the germline V gene are MGHRA and YSYEKL. The CDR3 sequence is CASRPRTGSNEKLFF. In DNA, the CDR3 is TGCGCCAGCAGACCGAGGACAGGGTCTAATGAAAAACTGTTTTTT.

The chain couples TRBV19 to TRBJ2-3, with TRBD2 identical over 10 bases. From germline, CDR1 is LNHDA and CDR2 SQIVND (reference sequence). This CDR3 has 16 amino acids. Trimming cost V 6 bases and J 0 bases; bases outside gene matches: 6. CDR3 nucleotide sequence: TGTGCCAGTAGGCGGGGACTAGCGCTAAGCACAGATACGCAGTATTTT. Protein sequence: CASRRGLALSTDTQYF.

The chain combines TRBV28 with TRBJ2-5; D is unclear. V lost 3 bases and J 4 bases, leaving 6 bases between the germline ends. Germline CDR1 MDHEN, CDR2 SYDVKM. The CDR3 is 12 amino acids. In nucleotides, the CDR3 is TGTGCCAGCAGTTTGTCGTCAGAGACCCAGTACTTC. Protein: CASSLSSETQYF.

The V call is TRBV6-1, the J call TRBJ2-3; perhaps TRBD2 as D (5 bases). V dropped 7 bases and J dropped 2 bases, with 13 bases sitting between them. The CDR3 is 14 residues long. In germline, CDR1 is MNHNS, CDR2 SASEGT. CDR3 bases: TGTGCCAGCAAGATCGGACTGTACACAGATACGCAGTATTTT. Amino acid sequence: CASKIGLYTDTQYF.

This chain links TRBV15 with TRBJ1-4; 7 bases agree with TRBD1. This CDR3 is 14 amino acids long. Losses at the gene ends were 3 bases for V and 6 bases for J; bases not matched to a gene: 4. CDR1 is LNHNV, CDR2 YYDKDF, per germline (reference sequence). The CDR3 region has the DNA TGTGCCACCAGCAGGGGACAGCCAGATGAAAAACTGTTTTTT. Translated: CATSRGQPDEKLFF. The full variable domain, its missing parts supplied by reference TRBV15 and TRBJ1-4, is DAMVIQNPRYQVTQFGKPVTLSCSQTLNHNVMYWYQQKSSQAPKLLFHYYDKDFNNEADTPDNFQSRRPNTSFCFLDIRSPGLGDTAMYLCATSRGQPDEKLFFGSGTQLSVL.

The rearrangement uses TRBV4-3 and TRBJ2-7; 9 bases align to TRBD1. CDR1 and CDR2 (germline): LGHNA, YSLEER. With V trimmed by 1 base and J by 3 bases, 7 bases remained unmatched. This CDR3 region has 16 residues. The CDR3 coding sequence is TGCGCCAGCAGCCAAGCTCCGGGACAGGGTCACTACGAGCAGTACTTC. This translates into CASSQAPGQGHYEQYF.

The chain couples TRBV5-4 to TRBJ2-6; a weak D match, TRBD2 (5 bases). The V gene lost 3 bases and the J gene lost 1 base, with 11 bases spanning the gap. CDR3 length: 16 amino acids. Germline V gene sequence: CDR1 SGHNT, CDR2 YYREEE (reference sequence). CDR3 region: CASSSGITSGANVLTF. The CDR3 DNA sequence: TGTGCCAGCAGCTCCGGGATAACTTCTGGGGCCAACGTCCTGACTTTC.

This clone was recorded a few times. This chain joins TRBV11-3 and TRBJ2-7; a possible D gene is TRBD1 (6 bases). Trimming removed 4 bases from V and 5 bases from J, with 12 bases in between. CDR1 is SGHNT and CDR2 is YENEEA in the germline V gene. The CDR3 is made up of 13 amino acids. The CDR3 protein is CASSSGHVHEQYF. The CDR3 nucleotides are TGTGCCAGCAGCTCGGGACATGTCCACGAGCAGTACTTC.

The chain has TRBV18 and TRBJ2-2; D might be TRBD1 (7 bases). This CDR3 has 15 amino acids. Germline CDR1 KGHSH, CDR2 LQKENI. V was pared by 3 bases and J by 4 bases, with 12 bases between. The CDR3 loop reads CASSPRQGGTGELFF. Written as DNA, the CDR3 is TGTGCCAGCTCACCGAGACAGGGAGGCACCGGGGAGCTGTTTTTT.

The chain links TRBV7-9 to TRBJ2-7; a weak D match, TRBD1 (7 bases). Germline values: CDR1 SEHNR, CDR2 FQNEAQ (reference sequence). V was clipped by 5 bases and J by 2 bases, with 13 bases between them. CDR3 size: 14 residues. CDR3 sequence: CASSVTGTPYEQYF. CDR3 bases: TGTGCCAGCAGCGTGACAGGGACTCCCTACGAGCAGTACTTC.

This clone showed up just a few times. V usage is TRBV4-3 and J usage is TRBJ1-2; D not certain. Germline values: CDR1 LGHNA, CDR2 YSLEER. The CDR3 is made up of 13 amino acids. Trimming shortened V by 1 base and J by 8 bases, and 11 bases separated the two germline ends. CDR3 residues: CASSQGETRGYTF. The CDR3 DNA reads TGCGCCAGCAGCCAAGGAGAAACGAGGGGCTACACCTTC.

The V call is TRBV29-1, the J call TRBJ1-1; D gene ambiguous. This CDR3 has 13 residues. V lost 4 bases and J 1 base, leaving 10 bases between the germline ends. The germline gives CDR1 SQVTM, CDR2 ANQGSEA. The CDR3 loop reads CSVATYRNTEAFF. The CDR3 DNA reads as TGCAGCGTTGCGACGTACAGGAACACTGAAGCTTTCTTT.

The CDR3 region has the DNA TGTGCCAGCAGCTTGGGCGGGGGGGCCTTTCAGACCCAGTACTTC. Protein: CASSLGGGAFQTQYF. This chain connects TRBV5-4 to TRBJ2-5; 9 bases line up with TRBD2. The CDR3 extends over 15 amino acids. Trimming took 0 bases from V and 6 from J; bases not matched to a gene: 6. CDR1 and CDR2 (germline): SGHNT, YYREEE (reference sequence).